The 27 T cell receptor beta chains given below trace back to one sample, sequenced in a study of beta chain features in type 1 diabetes. Antigens of these TCRs are unknown. Study-wide results and caveats: TCRB CDR3s were moderately but significantly shorter in Type 1 diabetes patients in all four CD4+ subsets.

Expressed TCRB transcripts were sequenced because the isolated RNA had all been reverse transcribed beforehand. Generated by immunoSEQ multiplex PCR, the TCRdb table keeps only in-frame clones and is missing some. Among 130,000 to 150,000 clones, around an eighth were seen once, and the ten largest hold roughly 1.4%. Sequencing was carried out using central memory CD4+ T cells from blood. The origin of the receptors is a man between 18 and 29 years old with type 1 diabetes.

This clone has a handful of counts. This chain uses TRBV7-3 with TRBJ1-5, with D perhaps matching TRBD1 (5 bases). V was trimmed by 2 bases and J by 6 bases, leaving 5 bases between them. This CDR3 contains 12 residues. The germline gives CDR1 SGHTA, CDR2 FQGTGA. CDR3 DNA: TGTGCCAGCAGCTTACAGGGTCAGCCCCAGCATTTT. As protein: CASSLQGQPQHF.

The CDR3 DNA reads as TGTGCCAGCAGCTCGATCAGGGCTCAGCCCCAGCATTTT. Its translation: CASSSIRAQPQHF. The chain employs TRBV7-2 and TRBJ1-5; D is possibly TRBD1 (5 bases). Germline CDR1 is SGHTA and CDR2 is FQGNSA. V lost 4 bases and J lost 6, with 10 bases in between. The CDR3 length is 13 residues. The full variable domain, in which reference TRBV7-2 and TRBJ1-5 provide the parts outside the CDR3, is GAGVSQSPSNKVTEKGKDVELRCDPISGHTALYWYRQSLGQGLEFLIYFQGNSAPDKSGLPSDRFSAERTGGSVSTLTIQRTQQEDSAVYLCASSSIRAQPQHFGDGTRLSIL.

The V gene is TRBV28, the J gene TRBJ1-1; D perhaps matches TRBD1 (6 bases). The CDR3 loop spans 14 amino acids. Germline CDR1 is MDHEN and CDR2 is SYDVKM. V was trimmed by 5 bases and J by 4 bases, leaving 14 bases between them. In nucleotides, the CDR3 is TGTGCCAGCAGTCTCCGCGGAGGGGGCACTGAAGCTTTCTTT. Encoded protein: CASSLRGGGTEAFF.

This clone came up a few times. The chain employs TRBV4-2 and TRBJ1-4; TRBD1 might be the D (5 bases). The CDR3 runs to 15 residues. V lost 0 bases and J 6 bases, leaving 11 bases between the germline ends. Per the germline V gene, CDR1 is LGHNA and CDR2 is YNFKEQ. The DNA for the CDR3 is TGTGCCAGCAGCCAAGACGGGACGGAGGATGAAAAACTGTTTTTT. It specifies CASSQDGTEDEKLFF.

This chain connects TRBV4-2 to TRBJ1-4; D unclear. The CDR3 covers 13 residues. Germline V gene sequence: CDR1 LGHNA, CDR2 YNFKEQ. V was trimmed by 4 bases and J by 5 bases, leaving 8 bases between them. CDR3 DNA sequence: TGTGCCAGCAGCCGGAATGAGAATGAAAAACTGTTTTTT. Amino acid sequence: CASSRNENEKLFF.

This clone was seen at least ten times. The CDR3 nucleotides read TGTGCCAGCAGCCAAAGGGGGGCAGTTAATTCACCCCTCCACTTT. Translated: CASSQRGAVNSPLHF. The rearrangement uses TRBV14 and TRBJ1-6; D is perhaps TRBD1 (6 bases). The CDR3 runs 15 residues. Trimming removed 2 bases at V and 6 bases at J, with 11 bases between. The germline CDR1 and CDR2 sequences are SGHDN and FVKESK.

The V and J genes are TRBV29-1 and TRBJ1-1; D perhaps matches TRBD1 (5 bases). V shed 1 base and J shed 6 bases, with 9 bases lying between them. The CDR3 contains 12 residues. Germline-derived CDR1 and CDR2 are SQVTM and ANQGSEA. The CDR3 DNA follows: TGCAGCGTTGAAGGCCGGGACTCTGAAGCTTTCTTT. Amino acid sequence: CSVEGRDSEAFF.

This CDR3 reads CSAIVPGQKTQYF. DNA for the CDR3: TGCAGCGCCATAGTCCCGGGTCAAAAGACCCAGTACTTC. The chain couples TRBV29-1 to TRBJ2-5; D is undetermined. V lost 7 bases and J lost 6, with 18 bases in between. CDR1 is SQVTM and CDR2 is ANQGSEA in the germline V gene. The CDR3 runs 13 residues.

CDR3 loop: CASRPYQVGDTQYF. The DNA for the CDR3 is TGTGCCAGCAGACCCTATCAGGTCGGGGATACGCAGTATTTT. This rearrangement joins TRBV28 to TRBJ2-3; D is unresolved. Germline CDR1 is MDHEN and CDR2 is SYDVKM. CDR3 size: 14 residues. V was clipped by 6 bases and J by 6 bases, with 16 bases between them.

This clone turned up a few times. The genes are TRBV10-3 and TRBJ2-3, with TRBD2 matching 7 bases. This CDR3 is 16 amino acids long. Germline V gene sequence: CDR1 ENHRY, CDR2 SYGVKD. The V gene end was trimmed by 4 bases and the J gene end by 6 bases; junction bases not matched to a gene: 13. In DNA form, the CDR3 reads TGTGCCATCAGTGGCCAATCCTCCGGGGAGGGGGATACGCAGTATTTT. This encodes CAISGQSSGEGDTQYF.

This clone was seen a few times. This chain connects TRBV9 to TRBJ1-2; D is unresolved. V gave up 0 bases and J gave up 5 bases, with 8 bases separating them. Germline-derived CDR1 and CDR2 are SGDLS and YYNGEE. The CDR3 length is 13 residues. The CDR3 DNA follows: TGTGCCAGCAGCGTAGTGAAGGGTTATGGCTACACCTTC. It is translated as CASSVVKGYGYTF.

In this sample, this clone turned up many times. One end of the junction fails to match germline, which may point to a read error. This rearrangement joins TRBV7-7 to TRBJ2-2; D is perhaps TRBD1 (5 bases). The germline gives CDR1 SSHAT, CDR2 FNYEAQ (reference sequence). The CDR3 has 16 residues. The CDR3 coding sequence is TGTGCTAGCAGCTTTAAGATGGGGCGCAACACCGGGGAGCTGTTTTTT. Residues: CASSFKMGRNTGELFF.

The chain combines TRBV2 with TRBJ1-1, with D possibly being TRBD1 (5 bases). Trimming pared 6 bases from V and 3 bases from J, leaving 14 bases between. The CDR3 has 14 amino acids. Germline CDR1 is SNHLY and CDR2 is FYNNEI. CDR3 DNA: TGTGCCAGCAGGGACATTTTCTTGGACACTGAAGCTTTCTTT. It codes for CASRDIFLDTEAFF.

The rearrangement joins TRBV30 to TRBJ1-1; weak D call: TRBD1 (5 bases). The CDR3 loop spans 15 amino acids. The V end was cut by 0 bases, the J end by 1 base, with 12 bases between. Germline V gene sequence: CDR1 GTSNPN, CDR2 SVGIG (reference sequence). The chain's CDR3 is CAWSVGGHGNTEAFF. The DNA of the CDR3 is TGTGCCTGGAGTGTCGGAGGACACGGGAACACTGAAGCTTTCTTT.

The V and J genes are TRBV27 and TRBJ1-5, with D uncertain. V lost 6 bases and J 5 bases, leaving 14 bases between the germline ends. CDR1 and CDR2 from the germline V gene are MNHEY and SMNVEV (reference sequence). The CDR3 runs to 14 residues. The CDR3 DNA reads as TGTGCCAGCAGCTGGCGGGCCGAATATCAGCCCCAGCATTTT. Translated: CASSWRAEYQPQHF.

This rearrangement joins TRBV5-1 to TRBJ1-1; 11 positions match TRBD1. V shed 4 bases and J 1 base; nucleotides not matched to a gene: 6. This CDR3 region has 16 residues. Germline lookup yields CDR1 SGHRS and CDR2 YFSETQ. The CDR3 reads CASSPDRGPGNTEAFF. DNA of the CDR3: TGCGCCAGCAGCCCGGACAGGGGGCCGGGGAACACTGAAGCTTTCTTT.

The rearrangement links TRBV9 to TRBJ2-1; TRBD2 is a possible D gene (6 bases). The CDR3 totals 15 residues. V was cut by 0 bases and J by 3 bases, with 10 bases left in between. In germline, CDR1 is SGDLS, CDR2 YYNGEE. CDR3 protein: CASSVDGGFYNEQFF. CDR3 nucleotides: TGTGCCAGCAGCGTAGACGGGGGATTCTACAATGAGCAGTTCTTC.

The gene calls are TRBV9 and TRBJ2-1; the match to TRBD2 covers 8 bases. The length of the CDR3 is 16 residues. V trimming: 0 bases; J trimming: 7 bases; junction bases outside the gene matches: 9. Per germline, CDR1 SGDLS and CDR2 YYNGEE. CDR3 in DNA: TGTGCCAGCAGCGTAGGTCTAAGCGGGGGAGGAAATGAGCAGTTCTTC. This codes for CASSVGLSGGGNEQFF.

This chain's CDR3 is CAWSRDRGHRGEQYF. DNA of the CDR3: TGTGCCTGGAGCAGGGACAGGGGGCATCGGGGCGAGCAGTACTTC. The chain has TRBV30 and TRBJ2-7; 12 positions match TRBD1. Germline CDR1 and CDR2: GTSNPN and SVGIG (reference sequence). Trimming at V came to 3 bases and at J to 6 bases, leaving 9 bases not matched to a gene. The CDR3 has 15 amino acids. Supplemented by reference TRBV30 and TRBJ2-7, the full variable domain reads SQTIHQWPATLVQPVGSPLSLECTVEGTSNPNLYWYRQAAGRGLQLLFYSVGIGQISSEVPQNLSASRPQDRQFILSSKKLLLSDSGFYLCAWSRDRGHRGEQYFGPGTRLTVT.

This clone has more than one count but fewer than ten. This sequence joins TRBV13 and TRBJ2-4; D is perhaps TRBD1 (6 bases). Germline V CDR1 and CDR2: PRHDT, FYEKMQ (reference sequence). V lost 5 bases and J 5 bases, leaving 19 bases between the germline ends. The CDR3 length is 16 residues. CDR3 DNA: TGTGCCAGCAGCGCGGACGCCCGGGACACCGAAAACATTCAGTACTTC. It codes for CASSADARDTENIQYF.

This clone was found a few times. Distinct nucleotide sequences in the sample also encode this CDR3. This rearrangement joins TRBV29-1 to TRBJ2-5; tentatively, D is TRBD1 (5 bases). The CDR3 length is 12 residues. Germline V gene data show CDR1 as SQVTM and CDR2 as ANQGSEA. The germline V and J ends were trimmed by 6 bases and 1 base, with 9 bases remaining between them. The CDR3 protein is CSVRDSQETQYF. For the CDR3, the DNA is TGCAGCGTCCGCGACAGCCAAGAGACCCAGTACTTC.

This clone was counted between two and nine times. The gene calls are TRBV19 and TRBJ2-1, with a weak D call TRBD1 (6 bases). From germline, CDR1 is LNHDA and CDR2 SQIVND (reference sequence). The ends were cut back, 5 bases at V and 4 bases at J, with 15 bases in the middle. This CDR3 is 15 amino acids long. This chain's CDR3 is CASSEPGQPYNEQFF. Here the CDR3 DNA reads TGTGCCAGTAGTGAACCGGGACAACCATACAATGAGCAGTTCTTC.

V and J are TRBV5-6 and TRBJ2-2, with D unresolved. Per germline, CDR1 SGHDT and CDR2 YYEEEE. CDR3 size: 12 residues. With 5 bases removed from V and 4 bases from J, the gap between germline ends came to 6 bases. The CDR3 coding sequence is TGTGCCAGCAGTCCGGGCACCGGGGAGCTGTTTTTT. Encoded protein: CASSPGTGELFF. The full variable domain, in which reference TRBV5-6 and TRBJ2-2 provide the parts outside the CDR3, is DAGVTQSPTHLIKTRGQQVTLRCSPKSGHDTVSWYQQALGQGPQFIFQYYEEEERQRGNFPDRFSGHQFPNYSSELNVNALLLGDSALYLCASSPGTGELFFGEGSRLTVL.

The chain employs TRBV2 and TRBJ2-3; unclear D gene. Per germline, CDR1 SNHLY and CDR2 FYNNEI. CDR3 size: 13 residues. V lost 2 bases and J 3 bases, leaving 6 bases between the germline ends. The CDR3 reads CASSETQTDTQYF. CDR3 nucleotides: TGTGCCAGCAGTGAAACCCAAACAGATACGCAGTATTTT. Looking up the rest from reference TRBV2 and TRBJ2-3 gives the full variable domain: EPEVTQTPSHQVTQMGQEVILRCVPISNHLYFYWYRQILGQKVEFLVSFYNNEISEKSEIFDDQFSVERPDGSNFTLKIRSTKLEDSAMYFCASSETQTDTQYFGPGTRLTVL.

J is TRBJ1-1 and V is TRBV7-2; D uncertain. The CDR3 is 18 amino acids. V lost 5 bases, J lost 5 bases, and 27 bases lay in between. The germline V gene has CDR1 SGHTA and CDR2 FQGNSA. DNA for the CDR3: TGTGCCAGCAGCACCAGATTCTCCGGACCGTTCTTTTTTACTGAAGCTTTCTTT. Translated, it gives CASSTRFSGPFFFTEAFF.

This clone has at least ten counts. The rearrangement joins TRBV4-2 to TRBJ1-3; the D is unclear. The germline V and J ends were trimmed by 0 bases and 3 bases, with 6 bases remaining between them. Germline V gene sequence: CDR1 LGHNA, CDR2 YNFKEQ. The CDR3 is 14 residues long. The chain's CDR3 is CASSQESHGNTIYF. The DNA for the CDR3 is TGTGCCAGCAGCCAAGAAAGCCATGGAAACACCATATATTTT.

This clone occurred a few times. The rearrangement links TRBV18 to TRBJ1-4; 7 bases are a match to TRBD1. The CDR3 consists of 14 residues. V lost 6 bases and J lost 3; bases outside the gene matches: 4. Germline CDR1 and CDR2: KGHSH and LQKENI. This CDR3 is CASSRQGSNEKLFF. The CDR3 nucleotides read TGTGCCAGCTCCCGACAGGGTTCTAATGAAAAACTGTTTTTT.